This TCR beta chain was sequenced during a study of OX40 agonist ivuxolimab in advanced cancers. Study conclusions and caveats: At 0.1 to 3.0 mg/kg, CD4+ and CD8+ blood T cells expanded clonally by week 6.

The CDR3 contains 15 residues. Trimming left V 0 bases short and J 2 bases short, with 12 bases between. CDR1 is GTSNPN, CDR2 SVGIG, per germline (reference sequence). The repertoire was sequenced with immunoSEQ multiplex PCR; TCRdb's copy has only in-frame clones and lacks some. The sample lists around 20,000 clones; 88% were seen once. This clone was seen only a few times. Its antigen remains unidentified. V and J are TRBV30 and TRBJ2-3; D might be TRBD2 (5 bases). This TCR derives from an adult with an advanced solid tumor such as melanoma, head and neck, liver or kidney cancer. Specimen: CD4+ or CD8+ T cells sorted from blood, collected in a trial of the OX40 agonist ivuxolimab. The CDR3 spells CAWSVALANTDTQYF. The DNA of the CDR3 is TGTGCCTGGAGTGTAGCTCTAGCCAACACAGATACGCAGTATTTT.